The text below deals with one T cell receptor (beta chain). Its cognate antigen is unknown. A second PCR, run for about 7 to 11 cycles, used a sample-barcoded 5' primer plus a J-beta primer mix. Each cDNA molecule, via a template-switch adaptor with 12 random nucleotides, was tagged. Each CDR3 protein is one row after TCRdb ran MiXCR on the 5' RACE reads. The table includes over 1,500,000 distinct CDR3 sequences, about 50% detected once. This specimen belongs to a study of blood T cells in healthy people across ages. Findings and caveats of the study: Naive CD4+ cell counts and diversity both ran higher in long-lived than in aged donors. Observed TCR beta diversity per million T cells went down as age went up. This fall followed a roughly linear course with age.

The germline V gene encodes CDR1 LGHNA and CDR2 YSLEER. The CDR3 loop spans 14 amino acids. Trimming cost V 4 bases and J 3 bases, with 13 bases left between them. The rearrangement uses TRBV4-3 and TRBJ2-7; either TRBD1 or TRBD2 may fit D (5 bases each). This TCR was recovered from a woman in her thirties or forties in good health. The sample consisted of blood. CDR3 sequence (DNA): TGCGCCAGCAGCCGCCGGGACGGGGACTACGAGCAGTACTTC. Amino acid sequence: CASSRRDGDYEQYF.